This is a list of T cell receptor beta chains from one sample in a study of molecular identifiers for immune sequencing clone quantification. MiXCR, run by TCRdb on the PCR reads, gives a single entry per CDR3 protein. The data show 40,000 to 45,000 distinct CDR3 sequences, with about 19% seen just once and approximately 1.1% held by the top ten. Source material: naive CD8+ T cells from blood, with Jurkat cell RNA spiked in. All receptors come from a human donor in good health. Some libraries in this study had Jurkat cell RNA spiked in. CDR3s include the opening cysteine and the closing phenylalanine or tryptophan. A D gene is named only where the DNA matches it firmly. Size values are once, few and many counts, or a class for expanded clones, and some rows have none.

D gene	clone size	V gene	J gene	CDR3 protein	CDR3 DNA
NA	many	TRBV27	TRBJ2-7	CASSLRGGAAYEQYF	TGTGCCAGCAGTTTACGGGGTGGGGCCGCCTACGAGCAGTACTTC
NA	many	TRBV6-5	TRBJ2-7	CASGTGAYEQYF	TGTGCCAGCGGAACAGGAGCCTACGAGCAGTACTTC
TRBD2	many	TRBV6-5	TRBJ2-7	CASSPGLAGAYSYEQYF	TGTGCCAGCAGTCCCGGACTAGCGGGAGCATATTCCTACGAGCAGTACTTC
NA	many	TRBV9	TRBJ1-1	CASSPRTRNTEAFF	TGTGCCAGCAGCCCCCGGACCAGAAACACTGAAGCTTTCTTT
TRBD2	many	TRBV4-3	TRBJ2-3	CASSQDGSGRTDTQYF	TGCGCCAGCAGCCAAGATGGAAGCGGGAGAACAGATACGCAGTATTTT
TRBD2	NA	TRBV4-3	TRBJ2-1	CVSSQVRGGGGEQFF	TGCGTCAGCAGCCAAGTTCGGGGGGGGGGGGGTGAGCAGTTCTTC
NA	many	TRBV11-2	TRBJ2-3	CASSLVATSWNPSTDTQYF	TGTGCCAGCAGCTTAGTCGCTACCAGTTGGAACCCAAGCACAGATACGCAGTATTTT
NA	many	TRBV14	TRBJ2-2	CASSQVRIAGELFF	TGTGCCAGCAGCCAAGTCAGGATTGCCGGGGAGCTGTTTTTT
NA	many	TRBV29-1	TRBJ1-1	CSVEGADTEAFF	TGCAGCGTTGAGGGGGCGGACACTGAAGCTTTCTTT
TRBD2	NA	TRBV27	TRBJ2-1	CASSLVVVAGGPYNGQFF	TGTGCCAGCAGTTTGGTGGTTGTAGCGGGAGGGCCCTACAATGGGCAGTTCTTC
NA	many	TRBV2	TRBJ1-5	CASSEDLNSNQPQHF	TGTGCCAGCAGTGAAGACTTGAACAGCAATCAGCCCCAGCATTTT
TRBD1	many	TRBV18	TRBJ2-2	CASSPRVPGQGKANTGELFF	TGTGCCAGCTCACCACGAGTCCCGGGACAGGGGAAAGCGAACACCGGGGAGCTGTTTTTT
NA	NA	TRBV11-2	TRBJ2-7	CASSLRGAKSPVDYEQYF	TGTGCCAGCAGCTTACGGGGGGCTAAGTCTCCCGTTGACTACGAGCAGTACTTC
NA	many	TRBV29-1	TRBJ2-5	CSADRRRKGEETQYF	TGCAGCGCAGATCGTAGACGGAAAGGAGAAGAGACCCAGTACTTC
NA	NA	TRBV19	TRBJ2-3	CASSDRQDTQYF	TGTGCCAGTAGTGATCGACAAGATACGCAGTATTTT
TRBD1	many	TRBV13	TRBJ2-3	CASSYRQGGTDTQYF	TGTGCCAGCAGCTACCGACAGGGTGGCACAGATACGCAGTATTTT
NA	many	TRBV4-1	TRBJ1-6	CASSQGTDNSPLHF	TGCGCCAGCAGCCAAGGGACAGATAATTCACCCCTCCACTTT
TRBD2	many	TRBV4-1	TRBJ2-3	CASSQADSGGTDTQYF	TGCGCCAGCAGCCAAGCTGATAGCGGGGGGACAGATACGCAGTATTTT
NA	many	TRBV12-3/TRBV12-4	TRBJ2-4	CASSQPGPRAENIQYF	TGTGCCAGCAGTCAACCGGGGCCCCGAGCGGAAAACATTCAGTACTTC
TRBD2	many	TRBV28	TRBJ2-7	CASTAGGIYEQYF	TGTGCCAGTACAGCGGGAGGGATCTACGAGCAGTACTTC
NA	NA	TRBV20-1	TRBJ2-7	CGVRDPGGRFATRQYF	TGCGGTGTTAGAGATCCCGGGGGGCGTTTTGCGACGAGGCAGTACTTC
TRBD2	many	TRBV20-1	TRBJ2-3	CSARLADSTDTQYF	TGCAGTGCTCGTCTAGCGGATAGCACAGATACGCAGTATTTT
NA	many	TRBV11-2	TRBJ2-3	CASSGAPSYTDTQYF	TGTGCCAGCAGCGGAGCTCCTTCTTACACAGATACGCAGTATTTT
NA	medium-sized	TRBV29-1	TRBJ2-3	CSVELTDTQYF	TGCAGCGTTGAACTCACAGATACGCAGTATTTT
NA	many	TRBV28	TRBJ2-5	CASSLLGVQENGQYF	TGTGCCAGCAGTTTATTGGGGGTCCAAGAGAACGGCCAGTACTTC
TRBD1	NA	TRBV2	TRBJ1-5	CASQTGDGGNQPQHF	TGTGCCAGCCAGACAGGGGACGGCGGCAATCAGCCCCAGCATTTT
NA	many	TRBV6-4	TRBJ2-3	CASSLDDDTQYF	TGTGCCAGCAGTCTCGACGATGATACGCAGTATTTT
NA	many	TRBV29-1	TRBJ1-1	CSASTSGAFF	TGCAGCGCGAGTACTAGCGGAGCTTTCTTT
NA	many	TRBV6-1	TRBJ1-5	CASSEALPAVLNQPQHF	TGTGCCAGCAGTGAAGCGCTTCCGGCAGTTCTCAATCAGCCCCAGCATTTT
TRBD2	many	TRBV6-2/TRBV6-3	TRBJ2-5	CASSPGLAYVETQYF	TGTGCCAGCAGTCCCGGACTAGCGTATGTGGAGACCCAGTACTTC
NA	many	TRBV20-1	TRBJ2-1	CSARAPEQRTYNEQFF	TGCAGTGCTAGGGCCCCGGAGCAGCGGACCTACAATGAGCAGTTCTTC
NA	many	TRBV20-1	TRBJ2-3	CSAKDSITDTQYF	TGCAGTGCTAAAGACTCAATCACAGATACGCAGTATTTT
NA	many	TRBV5-4	TRBJ1-1	CASSLGSYTEAFF	TGTGCCAGCAGCTTGGGCAGCTACACTGAAGCTTTCTTT
TRBD1	NA	TRBV15	TRBJ1-2	CATSRDVTGGGYGYAF	TGTGCCACCAGCAGGGATGTGACAGGAGGGGGCTATGGCTACGCCTTC
TRBD1	many	TRBV5-1	TRBJ2-7	CASSTGESHEQYF	TGCGCCAGCAGCACAGGGGAAAGCCACGAGCAGTACTTC